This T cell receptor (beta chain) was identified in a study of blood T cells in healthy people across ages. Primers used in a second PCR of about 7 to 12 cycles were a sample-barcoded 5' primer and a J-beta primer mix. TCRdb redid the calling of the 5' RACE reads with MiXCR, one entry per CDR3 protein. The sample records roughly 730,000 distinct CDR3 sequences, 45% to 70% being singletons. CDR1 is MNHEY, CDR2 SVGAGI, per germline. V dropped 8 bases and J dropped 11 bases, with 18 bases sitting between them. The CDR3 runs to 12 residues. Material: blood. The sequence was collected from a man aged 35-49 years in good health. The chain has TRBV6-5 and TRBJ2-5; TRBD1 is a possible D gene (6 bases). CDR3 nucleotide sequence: TGTGCCAGCGGGGGCTCGCATTATGAGCAGTACTTC. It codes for CASGGSHYEQYF.